This T cell receptor beta chain was profiled in a study of T cells in Graves' hyperthyroidism and ophthalmopathy. Germline trimming cut 1 base from V and 2 bases from J; bases unmatched to any gene: 10. The CDR3 consists of 18 residues. Germline-derived CDR1 and CDR2 are DFQATT and SNEGSKA (reference sequence). On this clonotype itself: Its antigen is currently unknown.

Uncontrolled infection, other autoimmune disease, pregnancy or lactation led to exclusion. Clinical symptoms, serum thyroxine and TRAb, thyroid ultrasound and orbital computed tomography together formed the diagnostic basis. PBMCs stemmed from 8.5 to 10 ml fresh peripheral blood. Amplification yielded TCR beta CDR3 regions, with RNA transcripts as the source. When the TCR CDR3 underwent first-round RT-PCR, the HTBI primer set was used. TCRdb used MiXCR to reprocess the multiplex PCR reads, holding one entry per CDR3 protein. Altogether 450,000 to 500,000 distinct CDR3 sequences are present, about 20% being singletons, with the ten largest covering around 54%. Findings and caveats of the study: Ophthalmopathy, which appeared later, was predicted by the model a median approximately six months before onset.

Sequencing input: blood. The receptor's source is a woman aged 70-85 years with Graves' ophthalmopathy. This rearrangement joins TRBV20-1 to TRBJ1-6; 8 nucleotides agree with TRBD1. The CDR3 loop reads CSARGGTGGPTYNSPLHF. The CDR3 nucleotides are TGCAGTGCTAGAGGCGGAACAGGGGGTCCTACCTATAATTCACCCCTCCACTTT.